Listed below are T cell receptor beta chains from one sample, sequenced in a study of blood T cell repertoires in COVID-19. The table came from immunoSEQ multiplex PCR; TCRdb's copy has only in-frame clones and leaves some out. The sample yields over 200,000 clones, around 86% seen once. Sequencing was carried out using peripheral blood. These receptors were taken from a young woman who had recovered from COVID-19. Each CDR3 is given with its conserved first and last residue. D genes are given only for firm matches. Clone size appears in some rows only: once, few, many, or a class for an expanded clone.

>TRBD1|NA|TRBV29-1|TRBJ2-7|14
CSVGGQGASYEQYF
TGCAGCGTCGGCGGACAGGGGGCCTCCTACGAGCAGTACTTC
>TRBD1|NA|TRBV5-5|TRBJ1-6|15
CASSFRDSRNSPLHF
TGTGCCAGCAGCTTCCGGGACAGCCGTAATTCACCCCTCCACTTT
>TRBD2|NA|TRBV14|TRBJ2-1|15
CASSQVAGNYNEQFF
TGTGCCAGCAGCCAAGTAGCGGGGAACTACAATGAGCAGTTCTTC
>NA|once|TRBV28|TRBJ1-2|14
CASSNVVGAHGYTF
TGTGCCAGCAGTAACGTGGTGGGGGCCCATGGCTACACCTTC
>NA|NA|TRBV5-5|TRBJ2-1|11
CASSLAGEQFF
TGTGCCAGCAGCTTAGCGGGTGAGCAGTTCTTC
>TRBD2|NA|TRBV4-2|TRBJ2-3|18
CASSQDRGGQLSTDTQYF
TGTGCCAGCAGCCAAGATCGCGGGGGTCAATTAAGCACAGATACGCAGTATTTT
>NA|few|TRBV7-9|TRBJ2-1|12
CASTSQRAEQFF
TGTGCCAGCACCTCACAGCGGGCTGAGCAGTTCTTC
>TRBD2|NA|TRBV19|TRBJ2-5|16
CASSRQASGGQETQYF
TGTGCCAGTAGCCGGCAGGCTAGCGGGGGCCAAGAGACCCAGTACTTC
>NA|NA|TRBV4-2|TRBJ1-3|20
CASSQPEGVAPRNSGNTIYF
TGTGCCAGCAGCCAACCCGAGGGGGTGGCCCCCCGGAACTCTGGAAACACCATATATTTT
>NA|NA|TRBV2|TRBJ1-3|16
CASSEAGGRPGNTIYF
TGTGCCAGCAGTGAGGCCGGGGGGCGCCCCGGAAACACCATATATTTT
>TRBD2|NA|TRBV5-4|TRBJ2-7|16
CASSLSSGGRSYEQYF
TGTGCCAGCAGCTTGTCCTCGGGAGGAAGGTCCTACGAGCAGTACTTC
>TRBD1|NA|TRBV5-6|TRBJ1-6|16
CASSLRTGRNNSPLHF
TGTGCCAGCAGCTTGAGGACAGGGAGGAATAATTCACCCCTCCACTTT
>NA|NA|TRBV4-1|TRBJ1-6|13
CASSQVGLLTLHF
TGCGCCAGCAGCCAAGTTGGTCTGCTAACCCTCCACTTT